This TCR beta chain is from a study of cytomegalovirus exposure and HLA in healthy donors. Study-level points and caveats: Highly shared sequence variants in one cluster were likely a sequencing artifact. The Asian-associated ancestry cluster reportedly had fewer N-insertions than the approximately 630-donor mean in a later analysis. Accurate HLA-A and HLA-B prediction from TCR beta sequences was reported for most subjects.

Participants comprised healthy donors of bone marrow. V gave up 7 bases and J gave up 0 bases; unmatched junction bases: 13. CDR3 size: 17 residues. The germline V gene encodes CDR1 MNHEY and CDR2 SMNVEV (reference sequence). This PCR relied on a set of 60 Vbeta primers and 13 Jbeta primers. Here immunoSEQ multiplex PCR was the method, and the copy in TCRdb shows in-frame clones only, minus some. The sample lists more than 150,000 clones; less than 85% were seen once. With respect to this clone: Antigen: not known.

J is TRBJ2-3 and V is TRBV27; 7 bases line up with TRBD2. The sequence came from a woman aged 45 to 65 in good health and CMV-seropositive. The sequencing sample was made of PBMCs. The CDR3 DNA follows: TGTGCCAGCACCAAATACCGGGAGGACGTTAGCACAGATACGCAGTATTTT. Translating gives CASTKYREDVSTDTQYF.